This T cell receptor beta chain emerged from a study of T cells in Graves' hyperthyroidism and ophthalmopathy. For the study at large: At the time of initial diagnosis and before any treatment, peripheral blood was collected. Findings of the study overall: The majority of expanded thyroid clonotypes above 0.001 also appeared in blood.

TCR beta CDR3 regions were amplified from RNA. First-round RT-PCR targeting the TCR CDR3 was performed with the HTBI primer set. TCRdb itself ran the multiplex PCR reads through MiXCR, one entry per CDR3 protein. This repertoire shows hundreds of thousands of distinct CDR3 sequences, roughly 14% found once; its top ten account for roughly 13%. This CDR3 is 15 amino acids long. Germline V CDR1 and CDR2: DFQATT, SNEGSKA (reference sequence). V was pared by 0 bases and J by 6 bases, with 15 bases between. The study excluded patients with uncontrolled infection, other autoimmune disease, pregnancy or lactation. Fresh peripheral blood, approximately 10 ml, yielded the PBMCs. Of note for this clonotype: Its antigen is still unknown.

The chain is built from TRBV20-1 and TRBJ1-5; perhaps TRBD1 as D (6 bases). The sequence was collected from a man aged 18 to 29 with Graves' ophthalmopathy. Input material: blood. The CDR3 DNA is TGCAGTGCTAGAGACGGGCAGGGGTTAGGTCAGCCCCAGCATTTT. Translation gives CSARDGQGLGQPQHF.